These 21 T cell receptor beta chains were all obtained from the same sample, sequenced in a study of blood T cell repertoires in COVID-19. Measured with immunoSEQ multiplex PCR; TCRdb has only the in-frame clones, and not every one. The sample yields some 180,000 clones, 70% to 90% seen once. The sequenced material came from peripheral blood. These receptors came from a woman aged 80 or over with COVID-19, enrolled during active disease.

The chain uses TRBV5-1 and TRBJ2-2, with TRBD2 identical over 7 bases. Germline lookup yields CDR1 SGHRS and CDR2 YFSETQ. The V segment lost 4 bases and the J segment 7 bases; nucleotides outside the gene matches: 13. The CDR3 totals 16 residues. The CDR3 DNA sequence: TGCGCCAGCAGCCCGGTGGTACCCGCGGGGGACGGGGAGCTGTTTTTT. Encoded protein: CASSPVVPAGDGELFF.

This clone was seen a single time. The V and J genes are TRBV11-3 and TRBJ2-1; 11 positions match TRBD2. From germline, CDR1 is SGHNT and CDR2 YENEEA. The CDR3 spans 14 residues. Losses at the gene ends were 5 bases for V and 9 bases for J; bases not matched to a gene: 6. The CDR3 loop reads CASSRTSGSAEQFF. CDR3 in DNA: TGTGCCAGCAGCAGGACTAGCGGGTCTGCTGAGCAGTTCTTC.

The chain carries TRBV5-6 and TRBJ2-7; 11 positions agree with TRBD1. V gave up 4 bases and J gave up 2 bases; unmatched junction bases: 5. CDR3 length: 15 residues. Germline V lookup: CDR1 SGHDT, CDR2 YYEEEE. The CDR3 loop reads CASSDTGQGAYEQYF. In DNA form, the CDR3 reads TGTGCCAGCAGCGACACGGGACAGGGGGCCTACGAGCAGTACTTC.

CDR3 coding DNA: TGTGCCATCAGTGGACAGAGGCAAAGTTATGGCTACACCTTC. Encoded protein: CAISGQRQSYGYTF. The V call is TRBV10-3, the J call TRBJ1-2; a possible D gene is TRBD1 (5 bases). V shed 4 bases and J shed 5 bases, with 14 bases lying between them. The CDR3 covers 14 residues. Germline V gene data show CDR1 as ENHRY and CDR2 as SYGVKD.

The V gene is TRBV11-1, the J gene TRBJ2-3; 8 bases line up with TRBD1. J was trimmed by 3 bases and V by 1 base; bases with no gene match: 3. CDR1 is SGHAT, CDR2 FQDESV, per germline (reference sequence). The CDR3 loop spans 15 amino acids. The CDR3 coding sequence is TGTGCCAGCAGCTTAGTGGACAGGGAGACAGATACGCAGTATTTT. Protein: CASSLVDRETDTQYF.

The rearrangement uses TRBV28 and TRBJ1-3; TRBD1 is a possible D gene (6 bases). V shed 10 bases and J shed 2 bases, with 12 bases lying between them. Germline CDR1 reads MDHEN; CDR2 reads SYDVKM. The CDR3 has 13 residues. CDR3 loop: CATRTVPGNTIYF. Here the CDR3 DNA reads TGTGCCACACGGACAGTCCCTGGAAACACCATATATTTT.

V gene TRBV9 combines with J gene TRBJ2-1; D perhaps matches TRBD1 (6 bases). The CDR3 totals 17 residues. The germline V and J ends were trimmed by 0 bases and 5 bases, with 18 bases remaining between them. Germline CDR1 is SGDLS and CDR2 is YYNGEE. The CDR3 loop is CASSVGNRAIGDNEQFF. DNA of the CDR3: TGTGCCAGCAGCGTAGGGAACAGGGCCATTGGCGACAATGAGCAGTTCTTC.

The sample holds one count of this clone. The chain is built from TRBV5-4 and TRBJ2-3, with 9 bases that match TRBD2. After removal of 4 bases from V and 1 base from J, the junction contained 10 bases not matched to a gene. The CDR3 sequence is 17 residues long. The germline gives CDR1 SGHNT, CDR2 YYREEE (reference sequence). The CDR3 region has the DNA TGTGCCAGCAGCCGAAACCAATTAGCGGGGGGCACAGATACGCAGTATTTT. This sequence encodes CASSRNQLAGGTDTQYF.

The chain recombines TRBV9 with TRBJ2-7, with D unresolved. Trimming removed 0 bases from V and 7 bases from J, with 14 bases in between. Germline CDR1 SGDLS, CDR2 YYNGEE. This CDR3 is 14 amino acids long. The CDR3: CASSVAPTSDEQYF. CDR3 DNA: TGTGCCAGCAGCGTAGCTCCTACCTCTGATGAGCAGTACTTC.

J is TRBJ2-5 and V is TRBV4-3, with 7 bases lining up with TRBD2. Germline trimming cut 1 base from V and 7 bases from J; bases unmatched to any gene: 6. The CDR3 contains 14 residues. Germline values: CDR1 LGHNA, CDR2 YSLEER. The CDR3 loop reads CASSQASGVRTQYF. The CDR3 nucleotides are TGCGCCAGCAGCCAAGCTAGCGGAGTGCGGACCCAGTACTTC.

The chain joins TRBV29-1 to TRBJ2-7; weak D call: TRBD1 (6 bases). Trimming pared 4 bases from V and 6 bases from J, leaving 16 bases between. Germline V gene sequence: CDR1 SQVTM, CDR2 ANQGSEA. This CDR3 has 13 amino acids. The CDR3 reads CSVGGHRFVEQYF. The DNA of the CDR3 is TGCAGCGTTGGGGGACACAGGTTTGTCGAGCAGTACTTC.

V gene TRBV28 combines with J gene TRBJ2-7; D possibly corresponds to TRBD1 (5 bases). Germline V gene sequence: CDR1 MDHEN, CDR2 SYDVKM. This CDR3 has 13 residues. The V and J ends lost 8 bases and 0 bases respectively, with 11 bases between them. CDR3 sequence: CASLGDSSYEQYF. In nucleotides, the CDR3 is TGTGCCAGCCTTGGAGACAGCTCCTACGAGCAGTACTTC.

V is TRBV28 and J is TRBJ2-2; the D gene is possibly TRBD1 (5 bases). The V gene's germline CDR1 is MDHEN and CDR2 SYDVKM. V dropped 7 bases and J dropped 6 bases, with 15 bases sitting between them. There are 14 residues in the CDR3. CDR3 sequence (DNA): TGTGCCAGCAAGGGGCCCGCTCTAGCCGGGGAGCTGTTTTTT. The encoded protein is CASKGPALAGELFF.

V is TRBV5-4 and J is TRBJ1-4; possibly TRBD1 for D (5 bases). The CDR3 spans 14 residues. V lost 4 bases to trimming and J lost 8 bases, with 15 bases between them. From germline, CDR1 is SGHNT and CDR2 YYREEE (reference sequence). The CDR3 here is CASSAGTTGEKLFF. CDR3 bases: TGTGCCAGCAGCGCCGGGACTACAGGAGAAAAACTGTTTTTT.

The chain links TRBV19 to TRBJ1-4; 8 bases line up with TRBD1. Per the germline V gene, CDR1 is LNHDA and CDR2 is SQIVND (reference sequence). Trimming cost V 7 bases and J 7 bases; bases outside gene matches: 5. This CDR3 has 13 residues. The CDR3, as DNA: TGTGCCAGTAAGGGGACAGGACTTGAAAAACTGTTTTTT. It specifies CASKGTGLEKLFF.

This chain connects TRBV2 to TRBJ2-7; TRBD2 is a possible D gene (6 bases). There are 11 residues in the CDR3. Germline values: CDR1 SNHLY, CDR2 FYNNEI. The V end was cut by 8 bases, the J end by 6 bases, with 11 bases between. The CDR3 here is CASGGLSEQYF. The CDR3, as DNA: TGTGCCAGCGGAGGGTTGAGCGAGCAGTACTTC.

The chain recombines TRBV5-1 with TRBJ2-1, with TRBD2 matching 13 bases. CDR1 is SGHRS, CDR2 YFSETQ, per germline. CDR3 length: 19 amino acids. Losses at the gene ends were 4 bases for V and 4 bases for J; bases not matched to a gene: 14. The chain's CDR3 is CASSPAGTSGNTRYNEQFF. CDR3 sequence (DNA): TGCGCCAGCAGCCCGGCGGGGACTAGCGGGAACACGCGGTACAATGAGCAGTTCTTC.

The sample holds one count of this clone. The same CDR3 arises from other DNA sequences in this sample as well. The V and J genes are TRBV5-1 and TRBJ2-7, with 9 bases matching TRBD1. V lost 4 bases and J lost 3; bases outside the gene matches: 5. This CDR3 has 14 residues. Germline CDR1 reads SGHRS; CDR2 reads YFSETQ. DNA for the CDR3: TGCGCCAGCAGCCCGGGACAGGGAAACTACGAGCAGTACTTC. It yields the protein CASSPGQGNYEQYF.

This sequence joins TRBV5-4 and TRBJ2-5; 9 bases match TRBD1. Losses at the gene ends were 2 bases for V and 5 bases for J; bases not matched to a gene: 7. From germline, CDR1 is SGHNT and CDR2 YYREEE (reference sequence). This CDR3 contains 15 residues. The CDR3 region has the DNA TGTGCCAGCAGCTTAAAAACCGGACAGGGGGAGACCCAGTACTTC. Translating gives CASSLKTGQGETQYF.

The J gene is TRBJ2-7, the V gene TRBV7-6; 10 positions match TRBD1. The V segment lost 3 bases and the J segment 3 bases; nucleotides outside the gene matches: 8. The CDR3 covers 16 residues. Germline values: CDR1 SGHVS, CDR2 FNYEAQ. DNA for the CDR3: TGTGCCAGCAGCTTGGGTAGGACAGGGGGGGACTACGAGCAGTACTTC. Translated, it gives CASSLGRTGGDYEQYF.

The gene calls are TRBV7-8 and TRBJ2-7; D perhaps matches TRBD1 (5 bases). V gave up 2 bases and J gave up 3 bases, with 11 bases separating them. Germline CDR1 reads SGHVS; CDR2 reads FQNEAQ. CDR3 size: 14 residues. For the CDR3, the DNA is TGTGCCAGCAGCTTATCAACAGGCATCTACGAGCAGTACTTC. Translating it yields CASSLSTGIYEQYF.